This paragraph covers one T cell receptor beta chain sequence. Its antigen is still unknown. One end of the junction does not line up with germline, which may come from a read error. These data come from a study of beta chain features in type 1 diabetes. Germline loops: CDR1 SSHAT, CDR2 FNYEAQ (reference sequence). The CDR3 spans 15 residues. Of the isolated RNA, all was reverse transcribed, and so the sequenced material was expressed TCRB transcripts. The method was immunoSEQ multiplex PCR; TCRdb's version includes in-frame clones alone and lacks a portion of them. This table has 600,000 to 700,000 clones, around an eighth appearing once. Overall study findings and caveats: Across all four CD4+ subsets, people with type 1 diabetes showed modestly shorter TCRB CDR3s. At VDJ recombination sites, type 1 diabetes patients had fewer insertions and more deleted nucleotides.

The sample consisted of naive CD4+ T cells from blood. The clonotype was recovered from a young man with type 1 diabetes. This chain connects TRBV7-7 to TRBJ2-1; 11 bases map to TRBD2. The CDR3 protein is CASSLAGGIYNEQFF. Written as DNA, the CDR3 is TGTGCCAGCAGCCTAGCGGGGGGTATCTACAATGAGCAGTTCTTC. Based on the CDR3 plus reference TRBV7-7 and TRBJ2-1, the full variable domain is GAGVSQSPRYKVTKRGQDVTLRCDPISSHATLYWYQQALGQGPEFLTYFNYEAQPDKSGLPSDRFSAERPEGSISTLTIQRTEQRDSAMYRCASSLAGGIYNEQFFGPGTRLTVL.